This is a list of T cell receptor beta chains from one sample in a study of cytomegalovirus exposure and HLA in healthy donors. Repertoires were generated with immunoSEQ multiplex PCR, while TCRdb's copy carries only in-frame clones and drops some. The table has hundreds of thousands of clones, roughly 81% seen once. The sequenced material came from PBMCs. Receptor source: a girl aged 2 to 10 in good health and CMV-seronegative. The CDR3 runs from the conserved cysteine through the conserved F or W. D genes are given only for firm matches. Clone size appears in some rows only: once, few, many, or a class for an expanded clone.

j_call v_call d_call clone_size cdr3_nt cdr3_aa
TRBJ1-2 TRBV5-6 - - TGTGCCAGCAGCTTAGGGGTCAACTATGGCTACACCTTC CASSLGVNYGYTF
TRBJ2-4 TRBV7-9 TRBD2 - TGTGCCAGCAGCTTAGGGGAGGGGTTGGCCGGAGCCAAAAACATTCAGTACTTC CASSLGEGLAGAKNIQYF
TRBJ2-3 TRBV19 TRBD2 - TGTGCCAGTAGCCCCATGACTAGCGGGGGGGCAAGTACGCAGTATTTT CASSPMTSGGASTQYF
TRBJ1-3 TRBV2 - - TGTGCCGGCCCCGACAACTCTGGAAACACCATATATTTT CAGPDNSGNTIYF
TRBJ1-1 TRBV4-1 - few TGCGCCAGCAGCCGGAGGGGCACTGAAGCTTTCTTT CASSRRGTEAFF
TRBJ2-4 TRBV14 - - TGTGCCAGCAGCCAAGTCGGCGGCCCTTTAGCCAAAAACATTCAGTACTTC CASSQVGGPLAKNIQYF
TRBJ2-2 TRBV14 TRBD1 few TGTGCCAGCGGAACAGGGGAAGGGTTCGGGGAGCTGTTTTTT CASGTGEGFGELFF
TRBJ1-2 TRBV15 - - TGTGCCACCAGCAGAGGGGCAGGGAACTATGGCTACACCTTC CATSRGAGNYGYTF
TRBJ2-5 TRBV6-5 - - TGTGCCAGCAGTTACCCCCGGGACGGGGGAGGGACCCAGTACTTC CASSYPRDGGGTQYF
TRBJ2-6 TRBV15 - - TGTGCCACCAGCATAGGGGGTTATGGGGCCAACGTCCTGACTTTC CATSIGGYGANVLTF
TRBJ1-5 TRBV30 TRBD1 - TGTGCCTGGAGTGTAGACAGGGGGTCGAGCAATCAGCCCCAGCATTTT CAWSVDRGSSNQPQHF
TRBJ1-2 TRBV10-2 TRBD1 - TGCGCCAGCAGTGATATAGGGGGCAACTATGGCTACACCTTC CASSDIGGNYGYTF
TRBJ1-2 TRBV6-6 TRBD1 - TGTGCCAGCAGTTACGGGACAGGCCCTTATGGCTACACCTTC CASSYGTGPYGYTF
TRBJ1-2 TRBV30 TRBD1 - TGTGCCTGGACGGGACAGGATGTCTATGGCTACACCTTC CAWTGQDVYGYTF
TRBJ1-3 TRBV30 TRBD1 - TGTGCCTGGAGCATCGGGACAGGGTTCTCTGGAAACACCATATATTTT CAWSIGTGFSGNTIYF
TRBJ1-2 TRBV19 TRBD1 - TGTGCCAGTAGTATCCCGGGACAGGGTTACGGCTACACCTTC CASSIPGQGYGYTF